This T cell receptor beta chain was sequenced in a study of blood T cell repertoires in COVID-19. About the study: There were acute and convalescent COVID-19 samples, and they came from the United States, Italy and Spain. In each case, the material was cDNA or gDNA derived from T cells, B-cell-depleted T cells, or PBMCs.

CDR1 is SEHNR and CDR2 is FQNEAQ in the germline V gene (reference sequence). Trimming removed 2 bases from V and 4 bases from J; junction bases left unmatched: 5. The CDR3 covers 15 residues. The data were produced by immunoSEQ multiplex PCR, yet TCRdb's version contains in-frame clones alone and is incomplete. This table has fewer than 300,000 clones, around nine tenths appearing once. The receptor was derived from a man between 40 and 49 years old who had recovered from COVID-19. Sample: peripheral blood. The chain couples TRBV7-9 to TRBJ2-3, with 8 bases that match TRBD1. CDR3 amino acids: CASSLTRGLADTQYF. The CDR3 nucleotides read TGTGCCAGCAGCTTAACCAGGGGGCTGGCAGATACGCAGTATTTT.